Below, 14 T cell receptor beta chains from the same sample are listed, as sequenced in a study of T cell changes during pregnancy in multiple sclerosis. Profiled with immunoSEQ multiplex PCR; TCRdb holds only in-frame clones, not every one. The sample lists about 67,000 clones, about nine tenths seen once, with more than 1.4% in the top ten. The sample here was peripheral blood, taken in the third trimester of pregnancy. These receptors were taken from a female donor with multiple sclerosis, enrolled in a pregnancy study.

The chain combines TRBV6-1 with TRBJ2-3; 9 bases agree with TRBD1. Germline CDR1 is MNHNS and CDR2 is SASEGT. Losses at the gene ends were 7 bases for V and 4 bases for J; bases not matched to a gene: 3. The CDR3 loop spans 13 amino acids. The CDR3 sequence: CASMGQGPDTQYF. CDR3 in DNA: TGTGCCAGCATGGGACAGGGCCCAGATACGCAGTATTTT.

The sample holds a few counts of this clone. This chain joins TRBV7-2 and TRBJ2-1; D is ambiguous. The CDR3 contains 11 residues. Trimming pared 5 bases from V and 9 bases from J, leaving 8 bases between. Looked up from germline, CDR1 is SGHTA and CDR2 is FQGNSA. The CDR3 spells CASSVDIEQFF. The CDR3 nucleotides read TGTGCCAGCAGCGTAGACATTGAGCAGTTCTTC.

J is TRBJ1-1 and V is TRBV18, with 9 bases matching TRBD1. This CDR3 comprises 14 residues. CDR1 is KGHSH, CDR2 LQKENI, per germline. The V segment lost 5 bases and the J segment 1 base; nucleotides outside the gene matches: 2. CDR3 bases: TGTGCCAGCTCAATGGGACAGGGGAACACTGAAGCTTTCTTT. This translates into CASSMGQGNTEAFF.

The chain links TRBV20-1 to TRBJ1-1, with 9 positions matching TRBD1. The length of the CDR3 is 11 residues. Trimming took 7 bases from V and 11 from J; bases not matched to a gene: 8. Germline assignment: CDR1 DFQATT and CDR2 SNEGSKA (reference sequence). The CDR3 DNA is TGCAGTGGTACGGCGGGGACAGGGGCTTTCTTT. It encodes CSGTAGTGAFF.

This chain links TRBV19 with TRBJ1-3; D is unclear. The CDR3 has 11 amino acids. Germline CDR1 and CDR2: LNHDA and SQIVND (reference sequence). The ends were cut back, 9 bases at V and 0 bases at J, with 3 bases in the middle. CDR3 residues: CASRSGNTIYF. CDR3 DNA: TGTGCCAGCCGCTCTGGAAACACCATATATTTT.

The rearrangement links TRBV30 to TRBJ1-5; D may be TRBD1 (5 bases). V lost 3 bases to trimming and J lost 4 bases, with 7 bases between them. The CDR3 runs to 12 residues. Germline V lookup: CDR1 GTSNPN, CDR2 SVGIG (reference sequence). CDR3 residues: CAWSRVNQPQHF. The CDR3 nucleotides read TGTGCCTGGAGCAGGGTGAATCAGCCCCAGCATTTT. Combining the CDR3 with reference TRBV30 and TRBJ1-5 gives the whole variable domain SQTIHQWPATLVQPVGSPLSLECTVEGTSNPNLYWYRQAAGRGLQLLFYSVGIGQISSEVPQNLSASRPQDRQFILSSKKLLLSDSGFYLCAWSRVNQPQHFGDGTRLSIL.

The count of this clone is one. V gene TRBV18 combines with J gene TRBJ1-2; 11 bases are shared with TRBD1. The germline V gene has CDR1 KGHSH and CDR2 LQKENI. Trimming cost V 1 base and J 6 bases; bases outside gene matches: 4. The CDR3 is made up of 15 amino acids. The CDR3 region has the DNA TGTGCCAGCTCACCACAAGGGACAGGGGGAGATGGCTACACCTTC. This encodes CASSPQGTGGDGYTF.

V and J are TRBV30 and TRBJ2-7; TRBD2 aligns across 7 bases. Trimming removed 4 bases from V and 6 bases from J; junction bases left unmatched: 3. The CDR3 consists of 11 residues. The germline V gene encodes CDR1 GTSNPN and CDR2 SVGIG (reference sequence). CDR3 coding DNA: TGTGCCTGGATGGGAGGGGTCGAGCAGTACTTC. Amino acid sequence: CAWMGGVEQYF.

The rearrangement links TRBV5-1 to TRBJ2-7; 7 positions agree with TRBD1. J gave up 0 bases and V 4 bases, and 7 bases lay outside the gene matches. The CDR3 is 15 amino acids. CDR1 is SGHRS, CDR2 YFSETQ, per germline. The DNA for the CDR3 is TGCGCCAGCAGCACGGGACAGTTGGTCTCCTACGAGCAGTACTTC. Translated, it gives CASSTGQLVSYEQYF.

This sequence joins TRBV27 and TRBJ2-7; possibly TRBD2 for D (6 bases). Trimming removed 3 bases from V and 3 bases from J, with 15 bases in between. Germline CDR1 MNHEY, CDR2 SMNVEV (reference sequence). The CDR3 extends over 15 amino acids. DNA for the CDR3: TGTGCCAGCAGTTTGGGCGGGGCCAGAATCTACGAGCAGTACTTC. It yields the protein CASSLGGARIYEQYF.

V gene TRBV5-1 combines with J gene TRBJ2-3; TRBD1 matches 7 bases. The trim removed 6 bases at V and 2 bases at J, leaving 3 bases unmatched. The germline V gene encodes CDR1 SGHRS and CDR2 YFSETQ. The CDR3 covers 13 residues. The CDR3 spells CASMRGLTDTQYF. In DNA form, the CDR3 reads TGCGCCAGCATGAGGGGGCTCACAGATACGCAGTATTTT.

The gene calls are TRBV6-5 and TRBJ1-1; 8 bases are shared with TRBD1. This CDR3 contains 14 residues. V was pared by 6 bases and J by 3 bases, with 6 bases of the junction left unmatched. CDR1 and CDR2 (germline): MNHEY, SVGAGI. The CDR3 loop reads CASRPQTGDTEAFF. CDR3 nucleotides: TGTGCCAGCAGGCCTCAGACAGGGGACACTGAAGCTTTCTTT.

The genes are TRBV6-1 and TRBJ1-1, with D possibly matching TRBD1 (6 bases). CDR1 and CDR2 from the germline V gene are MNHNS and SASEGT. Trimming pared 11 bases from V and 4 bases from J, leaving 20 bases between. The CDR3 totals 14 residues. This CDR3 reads CAGTRGTTSTEAFF. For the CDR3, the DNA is TGTGCCGGTACGAGGGGGACCACGAGCACTGAAGCTTTCTTT.

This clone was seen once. The CDR3: CASSYPLAGTGGGKYF. The CDR3 region has the DNA TGTGCCAGCAGTTACCCCCTCGCAGGTACAGGCGGCGGGAAGTACTTC. The chain is built from TRBV6-5 and TRBJ2-7; D perhaps matches TRBD2 (6 bases). The V gene's germline CDR1 is MNHEY and CDR2 SVGAGI. The CDR3 has 16 residues. Trimming cost V 2 bases and J 11 bases, with 25 bases left between them.